In its sample, the clone carrying this T cell receptor (beta chain) was seen once. No antigen is known for it. This sample is part of a study of shared clonotypes between healthy human individuals. Findings of the study overall: Larger richness was generally estimated for naive than memory subsets.

On sorted subsets, replicate PCRs used 150 to 250 ng DNA, or tens of thousands of T cell genomes. Data came from immunoSEQ multiplex PCR; TCRdb stores just in-frame clones and leaves some out. The sample lists around 2.1 million clones; 90% to 97% were seen once. The CDR3 is 14 residues long. Looked up from germline, CDR1 is MNHEY and CDR2 is SVGAGI. The ends were cut back, 7 bases at V and 2 bases at J, with 13 bases in the middle. All participating donors were Caucasian adults from Nashville, Tennessee. Subsets obtained from CD4+ cells comprised CD45RA+ naive and CD45RA-negative memory cells. The receptor's source is a man aged 18-30 years in good health. This rearrangement joins TRBV6-5 to TRBJ2-3; the D is unclear. Sequencing was done on a sample of naive CD4+ T cells sorted from blood. This sample's subset: CD45RA+ positively selected. CDR3 DNA: TGTGCCAGCAACCGAGGACCAGACACAGATACGCAGTATTTT. The encoded protein is CASNRGPDTDTQYF.